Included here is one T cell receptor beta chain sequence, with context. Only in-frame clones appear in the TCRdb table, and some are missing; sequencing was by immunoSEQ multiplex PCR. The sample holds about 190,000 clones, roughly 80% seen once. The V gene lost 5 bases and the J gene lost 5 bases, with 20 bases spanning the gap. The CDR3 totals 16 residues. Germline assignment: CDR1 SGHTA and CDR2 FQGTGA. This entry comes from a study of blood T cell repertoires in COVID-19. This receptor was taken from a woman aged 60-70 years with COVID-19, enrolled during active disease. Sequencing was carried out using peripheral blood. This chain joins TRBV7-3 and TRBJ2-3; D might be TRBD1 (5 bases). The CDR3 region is CASSPGQDPRVDTQYF. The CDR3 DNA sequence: TGTGCCAGCAGCCCAGGACAAGATCCTCGTGTAGATACGCAGTATTTT. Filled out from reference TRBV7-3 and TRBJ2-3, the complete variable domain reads GAGVSQTPSNKVTEKGKYVELRCDPISGHTALYWYRQSLGQGPEFLIYFQGTGAADDSGLPNDRFFAVRPEGSVSTLKIQRTERGDSAVYLCASSPGQDPRVDTQYFGPGTRLTVL.